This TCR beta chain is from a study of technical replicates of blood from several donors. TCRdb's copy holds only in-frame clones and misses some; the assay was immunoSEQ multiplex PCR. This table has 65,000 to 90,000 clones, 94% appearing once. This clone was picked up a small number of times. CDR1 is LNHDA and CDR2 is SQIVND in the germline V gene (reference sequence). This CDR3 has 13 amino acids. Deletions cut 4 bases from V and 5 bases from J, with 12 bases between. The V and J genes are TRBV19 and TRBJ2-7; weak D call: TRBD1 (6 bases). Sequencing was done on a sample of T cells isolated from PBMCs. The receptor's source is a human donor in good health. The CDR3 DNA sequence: TGTGCCAGTAGTAACCGGGACATCCACGAGCAGTACTTC. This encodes CASSNRDIHEQYF. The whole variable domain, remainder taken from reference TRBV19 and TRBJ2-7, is DGGITQSPKYLFRKEGQNVTLSCEQNLNHDAMYWYRQDPGQGLRLIYYSQIVNDFQKGDIAEGYSVSREKKESFPLTVTSAQKNPTAFYLCASSNRDIHEQYFGPGTRLTVT.